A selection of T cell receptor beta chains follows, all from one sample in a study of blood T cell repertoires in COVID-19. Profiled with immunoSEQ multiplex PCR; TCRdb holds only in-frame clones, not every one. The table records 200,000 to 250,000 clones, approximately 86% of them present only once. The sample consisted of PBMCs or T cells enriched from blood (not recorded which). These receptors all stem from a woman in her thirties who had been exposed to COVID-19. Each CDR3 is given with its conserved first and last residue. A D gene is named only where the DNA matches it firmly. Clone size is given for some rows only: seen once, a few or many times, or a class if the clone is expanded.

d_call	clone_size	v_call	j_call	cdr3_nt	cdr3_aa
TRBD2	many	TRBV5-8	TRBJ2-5	TGTGCCAGCAGCTCGGAATTACTAGCGGGGGTCCAAGAGACCCAGTACTTC	CASSSELLAGVQETQYF
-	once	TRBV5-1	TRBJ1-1	TGCGCCAGCAGCGGGTGGGACATCGAGAACACTGAAGCTTTCTTT	CASSGWDIENTEAFF
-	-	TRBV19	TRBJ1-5	TGTGCCAGTAGTATTAGGGCAGGGAACCCGGGGCCCCAGCATTTT	CASSIRAGNPGPQHF
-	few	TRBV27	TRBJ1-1	TGTGCCAGCAGCAACTTCGGGGGGACTGAAGCTTTCTTT	CASSNFGGTEAFF
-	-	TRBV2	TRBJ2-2	TGTGCCAGCAGTGATAGTTTAGCCGGGGAGCTGTTTTTT	CASSDSLAGELFF
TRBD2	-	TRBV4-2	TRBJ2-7	TGTGCCAGCAGCCAAGATCTGTGGGCGAGCGGGGGCGAGCAGTACTTC	CASSQDLWASGGEQYF
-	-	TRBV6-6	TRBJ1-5	TGTGCCAGCAGTTACCAGGACAGAGATCAGCCCCAGCATTTT	CASSYQDRDQPQHF
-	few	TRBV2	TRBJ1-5	TGTGCCAGCAGTGCTCAGGGGCCGCCCCAGCATTTT	CASSAQGPPQHF
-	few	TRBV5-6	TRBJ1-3	TGTGCCAGCAGCGGGATTCAGGGGTCTGGAAACACCATATATTTT	CASSGIQGSGNTIYF
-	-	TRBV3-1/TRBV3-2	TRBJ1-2	TGTGCCAGCAGCCCAGCCTCGGACTACTATGGCTACACCTTC	CASSPASDYYGYTF
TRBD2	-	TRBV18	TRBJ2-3	TGTGCCAGCTCTCGCGGACTAGCGGGGGGAACTAGCACAGATACGCAGTATTTT	CASSRGLAGGTSTDTQYF
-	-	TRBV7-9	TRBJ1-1	TGTGCCAGCAGACCCCCTCGTGGAGGCATGAACACTGAAGCTTTCTTT	CASRPPRGGMNTEAFF
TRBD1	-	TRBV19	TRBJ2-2	TGTGCCAGTATCAGAGGGTCGGGACAGGGGAACACCGGGGAGCTGTTTTTT	CASIRGSGQGNTGELFF
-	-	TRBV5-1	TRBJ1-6	TGCGCCAGCAGCTTGAACAGAAATTCACCCCTCCACTTT	CASSLNRNSPLHF
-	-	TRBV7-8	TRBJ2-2	TGTGCCAGCAGCCTGTGGAGCGGGGAGCTGTTTTTT	CASSLWSGELFF
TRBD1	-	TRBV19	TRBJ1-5	TGTGCCACTTGTCCGGGACAGGGGGCCAATCAGCCCCAGCATTTT	CATCPGQGANQPQHF
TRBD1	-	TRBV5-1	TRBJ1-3	TGCGCCAGCACCCGGGACAGGGCCCCCGCAAACGGAAACACCATATATTTT	CASTRDRAPANGNTIYF
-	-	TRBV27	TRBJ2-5	TGTGCCAGCAGTTTATCCTTCCAAGAGACCCAGTACTTC	CASSLSFQETQYF
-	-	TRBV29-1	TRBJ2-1	TGCAGCGTTGAAGTCTACGAGCAGTTCTTC	CSVEVYEQFF
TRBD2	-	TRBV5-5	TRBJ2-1	TGTGCCAGCAGCTTCGGAGCGGGGGGCGCCTACAATGAGCAGTTCTTC	CASSFGAGGAYNEQFF
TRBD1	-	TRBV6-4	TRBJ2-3	TGTGCCAGCAGTGACTCGGCAGGGGGCGCAGATACGCAGTATTTT	CASSDSAGGADTQYF
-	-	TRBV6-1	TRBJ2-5	TGTGCCAGCAGTGAAGGTAGTATGGTCCTCCAAGAGACCCAGTACTTC	CASSEGSMVLQETQYF
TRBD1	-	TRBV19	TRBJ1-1	TGTGCCAGTAGTCCACGGACAGGGGGGGGATTGGGCACTGAAGCTTTCTTT	CASSPRTGGGLGTEAFF
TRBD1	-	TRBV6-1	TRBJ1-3	TGTGCCAGCAGTGAAAGGCAGGTGGGGACAGGGGCTTCTGGAAACACCATATATTTT	CASSERQVGTGASGNTIYF
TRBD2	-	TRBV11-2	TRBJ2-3	TGTGCCAGCAGCTTAATGGGACCCGGGGGGACAGATACGCAGTATTTT	CASSLMGPGGTDTQYF
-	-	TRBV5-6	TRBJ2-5	TGTGCCAGCAGCTCCGGGGCAGGGGCCGCGACCCAGTACTTC	CASSSGAGAATQYF